The rows below give T cell receptor beta chains drawn from one sample of a study of CD8+ T cells in alopecia areata. The repertoire was sequenced with immunoSEQ multiplex PCR; TCRdb's copy has only in-frame clones and lacks some. The sample yields more than 85,000 clones, under 70% seen once. Sequencing was performed on CD8+ T cells sorted from blood, taken at week 4, from a patient treated with tofacitinib. All receptors come from a human donor with alopecia areata. The CDR3 runs from the conserved cysteine through the conserved F or W. The order of the fields is V gene, clone size, CDR3 protein. Expanded clones are given a class, and other clones once, few, many or no size at all.

v_gene: TRBV29-1; abundance: few; CDR3aa: CSVEDQGSYEQYF
v_gene: TRBV29-1; abundance: NA; CDR3aa: CSVDGGDRASYEQYF
v_gene: TRBV4-1; abundance: NA; CDR3aa: CASSRHTRLAGYPGEETQYF
v_gene: TRBV7-8; abundance: NA; CDR3aa: CASSLEAASYEQYF
v_gene: TRBV7-2; abundance: NA; CDR3aa: CASSPEGAGATPLAQYF
v_gene: TRBV10-3; abundance: few; CDR3aa: CAIRPGTEDSGNTIYF
v_gene: TRBV7-9; abundance: NA; CDR3aa: CASSLGIAEAFF
v_gene: TRBV27; abundance: few; CDR3aa: CASTSTGYNEQYF
v_gene: TRBV7-2; abundance: many; CDR3aa: CASSTVGGGANVLTF
v_gene: TRBV25-1; abundance: NA; CDR3aa: CASSDQAGVWANVLTF
v_gene: TRBV9; abundance: NA; CDR3aa: CASSVSPSTGGYSGANVLTF
v_gene: TRBV27; abundance: once; CDR3aa: CASSFSGGTYEQYF
v_gene: TRBV9; abundance: NA; CDR3aa: CASSVWASGGNEQFF
v_gene: TRBV5-4; abundance: once; CDR3aa: CASSPRTSAIGELFF
v_gene: TRBV6-5; abundance: NA; CDR3aa: CASSVDRQGTDTQYF
v_gene: TRBV7-3; abundance: NA; CDR3aa: CASSFPGPEETQYF
v_gene: TRBV19; abundance: NA; CDR3aa: CASSGLPPEQYF
v_gene: TRBV19; abundance: NA; CDR3aa: CASNQRDYGGEQFF
v_gene: TRBV5-1; abundance: few; CDR3aa: CASSLGGSWTEAFF
v_gene: TRBV7-9; abundance: few; CDR3aa: CASVDIYEQYF
v_gene: TRBV4-1; abundance: few; CDR3aa: CASSRGQGGLTNTEAFF
v_gene: TRBV4-1; abundance: few; CDR3aa: CASSQDSPSPGRADTQYF
v_gene: TRBV18; abundance: NA; CDR3aa: CASSLRQGPMNTEAFF
v_gene: TRBV7-3; abundance: NA; CDR3aa: CASSFGTYTGELFF
v_gene: TRBV7-3; abundance: NA; CDR3aa: CASSSSGRLSYNEQFF
v_gene: TRBV2; abundance: NA; CDR3aa: CASSKPLGRNNEQYF
v_gene: TRBV5-6; abundance: NA; CDR3aa: CASSLAARDYEQYF
v_gene: TRBV2; abundance: NA; CDR3aa: CASSGPGVGNQPQHF
v_gene: TRBV29-1; abundance: NA; CDR3aa: CSVGAGGTDTQYF
v_gene: TRBV29-1; abundance: once; CDR3aa: CSRPGWVTWGLSGANVLTF
v_gene: TRBV6-5; abundance: few; CDR3aa: CASSYFPQSLQETQYF
v_gene: TRBV27; abundance: few; CDR3aa: CASSPGGPYEQYF
v_gene: TRBV5-4; abundance: medium-sized; CDR3aa: CASSLLGQGDHEQYF
v_gene: TRBV29-1; abundance: few; CDR3aa: CSVEERWGHLNEKLFF
v_gene: TRBV29-1; abundance: NA; CDR3aa: CSVESLALARGGEKQFF
v_gene: TRBV7-9; abundance: NA; CDR3aa: CASSSLGTEALYGYTF
v_gene: TRBV4-1; abundance: few; CDR3aa: CASSQDYTGLNTEAFF
v_gene: TRBV6-1; abundance: NA; CDR3aa: CASSEALRGPPGGYTF
v_gene: TRBV4-3; abundance: NA; CDR3aa: CASSHAGTSYEQYF
v_gene: TRBV6-6; abundance: NA; CDR3aa: CATGSLGGAYEQYF
v_gene: TRBV30; abundance: few; CDR3aa: CAWKGTYEQYF
v_gene: TRBV5-6; abundance: NA; CDR3aa: CASSLAGSTYSLNYGYTF
v_gene: TRBV4-1; abundance: NA; CDR3aa: CASSQDGGQGFQPQHF
v_gene: TRBV5-1; abundance: once; CDR3aa: CASSLGETSYNEQYF
v_gene: TRBV9; abundance: NA; CDR3aa: CASSVEGTGIEKLFF
v_gene: TRBV29-1; abundance: NA; CDR3aa: CSVEAGGHGYTF
v_gene: TRBV13; abundance: NA; CDR3aa: CASSLGLADRYEQYF
v_gene: TRBV29-1; abundance: NA; CDR3aa: CSVAATGGAAKNIQYF
v_gene: TRBV13; abundance: NA; CDR3aa: CASSLDLAETQYF
v_gene: TRBV23-1; abundance: NA; CDR3aa: CASSPHFGRYNEQFF